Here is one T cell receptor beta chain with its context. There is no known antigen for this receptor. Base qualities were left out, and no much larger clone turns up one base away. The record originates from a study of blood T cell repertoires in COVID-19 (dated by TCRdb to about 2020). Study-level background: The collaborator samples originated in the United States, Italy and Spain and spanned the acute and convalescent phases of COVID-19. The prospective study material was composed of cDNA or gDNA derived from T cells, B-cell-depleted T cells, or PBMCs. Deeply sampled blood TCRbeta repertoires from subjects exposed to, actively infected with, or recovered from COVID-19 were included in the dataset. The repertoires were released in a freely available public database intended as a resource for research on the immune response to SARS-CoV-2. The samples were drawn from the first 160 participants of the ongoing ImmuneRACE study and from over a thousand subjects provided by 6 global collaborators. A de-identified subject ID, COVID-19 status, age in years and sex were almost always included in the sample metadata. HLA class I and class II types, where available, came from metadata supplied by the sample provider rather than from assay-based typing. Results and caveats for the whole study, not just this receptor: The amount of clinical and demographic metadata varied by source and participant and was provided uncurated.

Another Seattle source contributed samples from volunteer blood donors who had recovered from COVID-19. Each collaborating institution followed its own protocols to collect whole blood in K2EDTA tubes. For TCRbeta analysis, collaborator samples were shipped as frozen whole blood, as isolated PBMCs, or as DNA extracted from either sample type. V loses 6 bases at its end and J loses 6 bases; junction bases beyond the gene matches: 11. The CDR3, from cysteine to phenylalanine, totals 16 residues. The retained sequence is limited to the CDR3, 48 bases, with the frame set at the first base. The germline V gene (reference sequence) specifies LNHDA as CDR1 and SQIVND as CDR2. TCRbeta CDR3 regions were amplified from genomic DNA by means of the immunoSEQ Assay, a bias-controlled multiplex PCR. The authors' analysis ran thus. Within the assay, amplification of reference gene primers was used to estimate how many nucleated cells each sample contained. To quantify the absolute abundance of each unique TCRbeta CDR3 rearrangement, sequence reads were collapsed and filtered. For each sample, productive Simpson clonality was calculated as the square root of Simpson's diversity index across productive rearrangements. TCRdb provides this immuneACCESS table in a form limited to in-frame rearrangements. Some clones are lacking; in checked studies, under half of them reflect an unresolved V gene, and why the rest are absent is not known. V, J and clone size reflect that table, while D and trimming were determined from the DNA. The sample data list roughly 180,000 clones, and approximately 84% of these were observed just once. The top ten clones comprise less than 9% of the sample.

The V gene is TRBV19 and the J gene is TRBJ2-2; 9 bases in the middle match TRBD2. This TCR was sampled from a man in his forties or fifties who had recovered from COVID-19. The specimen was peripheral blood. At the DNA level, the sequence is TGTGCCAGTAGCCGCCGTTCAGCGGGGGGCCCCGGGGAGCTGTTTTTT. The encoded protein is CASSRRSAGGPGELFF.